Shown below are 2 T cell receptor beta chains from a single sample sequenced in a study of T cell responses to AZD1222 COVID-19 vaccine (dated by TCRdb to the early 2020s). The method was the immunoSEQ multiplex PCR assay. As stored in TCRdb, this immuneACCESS dataset retains in-frame rearrangements with V and J assigned. A fraction of the clones does not appear; measured against another copy, unresolved V genes explain less than half of the discrepancy, and the remainder lacks a known reason. The sample table lists around 91,000 clones, about 88% of them with a count of one. Together, the top ten hold about a fifth of the sample. In light of the paper, this sample's time point label describes: baseline before first vaccination. The sample consisted of peripheral blood, taken on day 0 of AZD1222 vaccination. All receptors come from an adult in good health.

The gene calls are TRBV7-2 and TRBJ2-5; 8 nucleotides match TRBD1. The V and J ends lost 2 bases and 7 bases, in that order; junction bases with no gene match: 9. CDR3 length equals 15 residues. Germline V gene lookup returns CDR1 SGHTA and CDR2 FQGNSA. The CDR3 region has the DNA TGTGCCAGCAGCTTAACCCAGGGGGCGGGGTCGACCCAGTACTTC. Translated, it gives CASSLTQGAGSTQYF.

The CDR3 loop is CASSPTNSVNEQFF. Here the CDR3 DNA reads TGTGCCAGCAGCCCCACGAACAGCGTAAATGAGCAGTTCTTC. The chain carries TRBV7-3 and TRBJ2-1; D uncertain. V lost 5 bases, J lost 7 bases, and 15 bases lay in between. Germline V gene lookup returns CDR1 SGHTA and CDR2 FQGTGA. CDR3 length: 14 amino acids.